These 28 T cell receptor beta chains were all obtained from the same sample, sequenced in a study of T cell responses to AZD1222 COVID-19 vaccine. TCRdb's table, derived via immunoSEQ multiplex PCR, lists solely in-frame clones and lacks some. The profile shows approximately 94,000 clones, approximately 91% of them singletons. Sample: peripheral blood, taken on day 0 of AZD1222 vaccination. The source is an adult in good health.

This clone was recorded once. The V gene is TRBV7-3, the J gene TRBJ2-1; D possibly matches TRBD1 or TRBD2 (6 bases each). This CDR3 has 16 residues. The germline gives CDR1 SGHTA, CDR2 FQGTGA. V gave up 5 bases and J gave up 4 bases, with 18 bases separating them. The chain's CDR3 is CASSLTSLGGYNEQFF. DNA of the CDR3: TGTGCCAGCAGCCTTACTAGCTTAGGGGGTTACAATGAGCAGTTCTTC. Full variable domain (outside the CDR3, taken from reference TRBV7-3 and TRBJ2-1): GAGVSQTPSNKVTEKGKYVELRCDPISGHTALYWYRQSLGQGPEFLIYFQGTGAADDSGLPNDRFFAVRPEGSVSTLKIQRTERGDSAVYLCASSLTSLGGYNEQFFGPGTRLTVL.

The genes are TRBV10-1 and TRBJ2-1, with 9 bases lining up with TRBD1. The CDR3 extends over 14 amino acids. Losses at the gene ends were 6 bases for V and 5 bases for J; bases not matched to a gene: 5. In germline, CDR1 is WNHNN, CDR2 SYGVQD (reference sequence). The CDR3 spells CASSPGQGHNEQFF. DNA of the CDR3: TGCGCCAGCAGCCCGGGACAGGGCCACAATGAGCAGTTCTTC.

The chain uses TRBV9 and TRBJ1-2, with no clear D. Germline V gene lookup returns CDR1 SGDLS and CDR2 YYNGEE. The CDR3 consists of 14 residues. V was trimmed by 0 bases and J by 4 bases, leaving 10 bases between them. The CDR3, as DNA: TGTGCCAGCAGCGTAGACGCAGTCTTCTATGGCTACACCTTC. Translating gives CASSVDAVFYGYTF.

The chain joins TRBV27 to TRBJ1-1; TRBD1 matches at 7 bases. There are 14 residues in the CDR3. Unmatched junction bases numbered 6, after V lost 5 bases and J lost 3 bases. Germline V CDR1 and CDR2: MNHEY, SMNVEV (reference sequence). The CDR3 DNA is TGTGCCAGCAGTCCACGGACAGGAGACACTGAAGCTTTCTTT. Translation: CASSPRTGDTEAFF.

The chain recombines TRBV29-1 with TRBJ1-1; D call uncertain. The CDR3 extends over 12 amino acids. CDR1 and CDR2 (germline): SQVTM, ANQGSEA. V dropped 7 bases and J dropped 0 bases, with 9 bases sitting between them. Here the CDR3 reads CSAKSLNTEAFF. DNA for the CDR3: TGCAGCGCCAAGTCTTTGAACACTGAAGCTTTCTTT.

This sequence joins TRBV24-1 and TRBJ1-2, with unresolved D. The ends were cut back, 3 bases at V and 3 bases at J, with 13 bases in the middle. The germline V gene has CDR1 KGHDR and CDR2 SFDVKD. This CDR3 is 15 amino acids long. CDR3 nucleotide sequence: TGTGCCACCAGTGATGCCCAAGCAAACGACTATGGCTACACCTTC. Amino acids: CATSDAQANDYGYTF.

A single count supports this clone. J is TRBJ1-4 and V is TRBV28, with a tentative D call TRBD1 (6 bases). The CDR3 runs 15 residues. V was cut by 6 bases and J by 7 bases, with 18 bases left in between. Germline V CDR1 and CDR2: MDHEN, SYDVKM. This CDR3 is CASSRTLGHLEKLFF. The CDR3 DNA follows: TGTGCCAGCAGCCGCACCTTGGGACACCTTGAAAAACTGTTTTTT.

The genes are TRBV18 and TRBJ2-3; D perhaps matches TRBD1 (6 bases). The CDR3 is 16 amino acids. V lost 3 bases and J lost 0, with 13 bases in between. CDR1 is KGHSH and CDR2 is LQKENI in the germline V gene. CDR3 region: CASSPPGQSSTDTQYF. In nucleotides, the CDR3 is TGTGCCAGCTCACCCCCCGGACAGTCTAGCACAGATACGCAGTATTTT.

J is TRBJ1-2 and V is TRBV28; D possibly corresponds to TRBD1 (5 bases). There are 16 residues in the CDR3. Trimming left V 6 bases short and J 4 bases short, with 21 bases between. Per the germline V gene, CDR1 is MDHEN and CDR2 is SYDVKM. In DNA, the CDR3 is TGTGCCAGCAGACCCTCACATGAGGGGCGCCGCTATGGCTACACCTTC. It yields the protein CASRPSHEGRRYGYTF.

The chain employs TRBV6-5 and TRBJ2-7; D is unclear. CDR3 size: 11 residues. Germline values: CDR1 MNHEY, CDR2 SVGAGI. V dropped 5 bases and J dropped 7 bases, with 9 bases sitting between them. The CDR3 region has the DNA TGTGCCAGCAGTAAGCCTCTGGAGCAGTACTTC. Translated: CASSKPLEQYF.

V gene TRBV3-1 (or the pseudogene TRBV3-2) combines with J gene TRBJ1-4; D gene uncertain. Trimming took off 4 bases at V and 8 bases at J, with 20 bases between the two ends. From germline, CDR1 is LGHDT and CDR2 YNNKEL (reference sequence). The CDR3 is 16 residues long. CDR3 nucleotides: TGTGCCAGCAGCCTGTTTGGTAGCGGTGAGAGGGAAAAACTGTTTTTT. It encodes CASSLFGSGEREKLFF.

The V call is TRBV4-1, the J call TRBJ2-5; 8 nucleotides agree with TRBD1. V shed 3 bases and J 1 base; nucleotides not matched to a gene: 7. Looked up from germline, CDR1 is MGHRA and CDR2 is YSYEKL. The CDR3 is 16 amino acids. The CDR3 coding sequence is TGCGCCAGCAGCCACCTCCTCAGGGGGCGCCAAGAGACCCAGTACTTC. Translation gives CASSHLLRGRQETQYF.

V gene TRBV7-9 combines with J gene TRBJ1-1, with 7 nucleotides matching TRBD1. Germline V gene data show CDR1 as SEHNR and CDR2 as FQNEAQ (reference sequence). The CDR3 consists of 12 residues. Losses at the gene ends were 7 bases for V and 4 bases for J; bases not matched to a gene: 3. CDR3 DNA: TGTGCCAGCACCCAGGGGGGCACTGAAGCTTTCTTT. It codes for CASTQGGTEAFF.

The chain couples TRBV6-5 to TRBJ1-5; no reliable D call. With 0 bases removed from V and 8 bases from J, the gap between germline ends came to 11 bases. This CDR3 is built from 14 residues. Germline CDR1 and CDR2: MNHEY and SVGAGI. The CDR3 reads CASSYSLAGEPQHF. The CDR3 DNA is TGTGCCAGCAGTTACTCTTTGGCCGGGGAGCCCCAGCATTTT.

V is TRBV28 and J is TRBJ2-7, with a weak D call TRBD2 (7 bases). The CDR3 is made up of 13 amino acids. CDR1 is MDHEN, CDR2 SYDVKM, per germline. V was clipped by 5 bases and J by 3 bases, with 11 bases between them. The chain's CDR3 is CASSLGGVYEQYF. The CDR3 bases are TGTGCCAGCAGTCTAGGGGGGGTCTACGAGCAGTACTTC.

The chain joins TRBV11-2 to TRBJ2-1; 15 bases agree with TRBD2. Germline CDR1 is SGHAT and CDR2 is FQNNGV. This CDR3 has 15 amino acids. The J segment lost 10 bases and the V segment lost 6 bases, leaving 7 bases of the junction unmatched. Here the CDR3 reads CASSLWTSGRAEQFF. In nucleotides, the CDR3 is TGTGCCAGCAGTTTATGGACTAGCGGGAGGGCCGAGCAGTTCTTC.

This chain uses TRBV19 with TRBJ1-4; D might be TRBD1 (6 bases). The CDR3 is 13 residues long. CDR1 and CDR2 from the germline V gene are LNHDA and SQIVND (reference sequence). The V end lost 5 bases, the J end lost 5 bases, and 9 bases lay between the germline ends. CDR3 nucleotides: TGTGCCAGTAGTCAAGACAGGAATGAAAAACTGTTTTTT. This encodes CASSQDRNEKLFF. The full variable domain, with the rest looked up from reference TRBV19 and TRBJ1-4, is DGGITQSPKYLFRKEGQNVTLSCEQNLNHDAMYWYRQDPGQGLRLIYYSQIVNDFQKGDIAEGYSVSREKKESFPLTVTSAQKNPTAFYLCASSQDRNEKLFFGSGTQLSVL.

The V and J genes are TRBV6-5 and TRBJ2-2; no clear D. The germline gives CDR1 MNHEY, CDR2 SVGAGI. The CDR3 is 16 residues long. V was shortened by 0 bases and J by 0 bases, with 8 bases between the two germline ends. The CDR3 loop reads CASSYSPGANTGELFF. In DNA, the CDR3 is TGTGCCAGCAGTTACTCGCCGGGCGCGAACACCGGGGAGCTGTTTTTT.

The chain recombines TRBV25-1 with TRBJ2-7; 10 bases are a match to TRBD2. Germline assignment: CDR1 MGHDK and CDR2 SYGVNS. Trimming removed 8 bases from V and 4 bases from J; junction bases left unmatched: 2. The CDR3 length is 12 residues. In DNA form, the CDR3 reads TGTGCCAGCGGGACTAGCGAGTACGAGCAGTACTTC. Translating gives CASGTSEYEQYF.

The rearrangement joins TRBV6-5 to TRBJ2-1; the D is unclear. Germline CDR1 is MNHEY and CDR2 is SVGAGI. The CDR3 contains 14 residues. The V end was cut by 5 bases, the J end by 5 bases, with 13 bases between. CDR3 DNA: TGTGCCAGCAGTCCAAGCGAGTCCCACAATGAGCAGTTCTTC. Translated, it gives CASSPSESHNEQFF.

The V and J genes are TRBV9 and TRBJ1-1; D is unresolved. V gave up 0 bases and J gave up 3 bases, with 6 bases separating them. The CDR3 totals 13 residues. Germline CDR1 and CDR2: SGDLS and YYNGEE. CDR3 in DNA: TGTGCCAGCAGCGTAGAGGGATACACTGAAGCTTTCTTT. Its protein is CASSVEGYTEAFF.

V is TRBV5-1 and J is TRBJ2-1, with 7 nucleotides matching TRBD1. The germline V gene has CDR1 SGHRS and CDR2 YFSETQ. V lost 1 base and J lost 6; bases outside the gene matches: 13. The CDR3 is 17 residues long. CDR3 amino acids: CASSLSWDSQGSNEQFF. CDR3 nucleotide sequence: TGCGCCAGCAGCTTGAGTTGGGATTCACAGGGGTCCAATGAGCAGTTCTTC.

The chain combines TRBV27 with TRBJ1-5; possibly TRBD1 for D (6 bases). Trimming removed 0 bases from V and 4 bases from J, with 13 bases in between. The CDR3 has 16 amino acids. In germline, CDR1 is MNHEY, CDR2 SMNVEV (reference sequence). The chain's CDR3 is CASSLSSRGRNQPQHF. CDR3 nucleotides: TGTGCCAGCAGTTTATCATCCAGGGGCCGGAATCAGCCCCAGCATTTT.

The rearrangement joins TRBV27 to TRBJ1-2, with a weak D call TRBD1 (5 bases). This CDR3 contains 15 residues. Germline loops: CDR1 MNHEY, CDR2 SMNVEV (reference sequence). V was cut by 0 bases and J by 4 bases, with 12 bases left in between. CDR3 residues: CASSLSIGGVYGYTF. The CDR3 coding sequence is TGTGCCAGCAGTTTATCGATCGGAGGGGTCTATGGCTACACCTTC.

The chain carries TRBV7-3 and TRBJ2-3; the match to TRBD2 covers 7 bases. V was clipped by 2 bases and J by 2 bases; unmatched bases: 7. CDR1 is SGHTA, CDR2 FQGTGA, per germline. The CDR3 totals 16 residues. CDR3 amino acids: CASSLLPGGPTDTQYF. The DNA of the CDR3 is TGTGCCAGCAGCTTACTCCCGGGAGGACCCACAGATACGCAGTATTTT.

This clone has more than one count but fewer than ten. The V call is TRBV6-2 or TRBV6-3, the J call TRBJ1-6; TRBD1 agrees at 8 bases. The CDR3 is 17 amino acids. Germline loops: CDR1 MNHEY, CDR2 SVGEGT. V lost 5 bases, J lost 3 bases, and 9 bases stayed unmatched. In nucleotides, the CDR3 is TGTGCCAGCAGTCCCTCTTGGACAGGGCACTATAATTCACCCCTCCACTTT. Translation: CASSPSWTGHYNSPLHF.

This clone was detected once. The DNA is omitted, as the CDR3 cannot be located on it reliably, and the CDR3 follows TCRdb's listing. This chain joins TRBV7-9 and TRBJ2-1; TRBD2 is the table's D call and was not checked against the DNA. Both ends counted, the CDR3 spans 15 residues. Germline V lookup: CDR1 SEHNR, CDR2 FQNEAQ (reference sequence). The CDR3 region is CASSLVASGSRPPFF.

The genes are TRBV11-2 and TRBJ1-2; 8 nucleotides align to TRBD1. With 5 bases clipped from V and 4 bases from J, the junction kept 9 bases outside the gene matches. The CDR3 loop spans 15 amino acids. CDR1 is SGHAT, CDR2 FQNNGV, per germline. CDR3 nucleotides: TGTGCCAGCAGCAGCCGGACAGGGCCGACCTATGGCTACACCTTC. It codes for CASSSRTGPTYGYTF.